This TCR beta chain was found in a study of blood T cell repertoires in COVID-19. Whole-study context: Recovery among Cohort 3 donors was established by two negative PCRs, clearance, or symptom resolution.

Germline loops: CDR1 KGHSY, CDR2 FQNENV. Germline trimming cut 4 bases from V and 5 bases from J; bases unmatched to any gene: 12. The CDR3 has 16 amino acids. The data were produced by immunoSEQ multiplex PCR, yet TCRdb's version contains in-frame clones alone and is incomplete. The sample lists approximately 200,000 clones; 80% to 90% were seen once. All enrollees were roughly 18 to 89 years old and from 20 to 30 US areas. The sample taken for sequencing was PBMCs or T cells enriched from blood (not recorded which). This clonotype originated in a man younger than 40 in a cohort exposed to, infected with or recovered from COVID-19 (not recorded which). The chain has TRBV16 and TRBJ2-7; 9 bases agree with TRBD1. CDR3 sequence (DNA): TGTGCCAGCAGCCCCCAGGGGACAGGGACTTTCCACGAGCAGTACTTC. Translated: CASSPQGTGTFHEQYF.